A selection of T cell receptor beta chains follows, all from one sample in a study of blood T cell repertoires in COVID-19. Profiling relied on immunoSEQ multiplex PCR, and the TCRdb table lists in-frame clones only, not all of them. The data contain fewer than 110,000 clones, about 89% of them singletons. Sequencing was performed on peripheral blood. Receptors originate from a woman between 25 and 40 years old with acute or convalescent COVID-19. Both conserved end residues are part of each CDR3. D genes are given only for firm matches. For some rows the clone size is stated as once, few or many, or as a class when expanded; others skip it.

clone size: NA; J gene: TRBJ1-3; V gene: TRBV21-1; D gene: NA; CDR3 DNA: TGTGCCAGCAGCAAATTGTTGGGGGGAGGGATTAACTCTGGAAACACCATATATTTT; CDR3 protein: CASSKLLGGGINSGNTIYF
clone size: NA; J gene: TRBJ1-1; V gene: TRBV7-8; D gene: NA; CDR3 DNA: TGTGCCAGCAGCCCGGTGGGGGGGCTGAGCACTGAAGCTTTCTTT; CDR3 protein: CASSPVGGLSTEAFF
clone size: NA; J gene: TRBJ2-7; V gene: TRBV5-1; D gene: TRBD1; CDR3 DNA: TGCGCCAGCAGCTTGGCCACAGGGGGCGCGGGGTCCGAGCAGTACTTC; CDR3 protein: CASSLATGGAGSEQYF
clone size: NA; J gene: TRBJ1-1; V gene: TRBV28; D gene: NA; CDR3 DNA: TGTGCCAGCAGTTCTCCCGGGGGGGCGCGGACTGAAGCTTTCTTT; CDR3 protein: CASSSPGGARTEAFF
clone size: NA; J gene: TRBJ1-5; V gene: TRBV2; D gene: TRBD1; CDR3 DNA: TGTGCCAGCAGCAACGGACAGGGGGCAGAGCCCCAGCATTTT; CDR3 protein: CASSNGQGAEPQHF
clone size: NA; J gene: TRBJ1-2; V gene: TRBV5-1; D gene: TRBD1; CDR3 DNA: TGCGCCAGCAGCCTCGGACAGGGGGATGGCTACACCTTC; CDR3 protein: CASSLGQGDGYTF
clone size: many; J gene: TRBJ1-4; V gene: TRBV29-1; D gene: NA; CDR3 DNA: TGCAGCTCCCAATCGGCAGGGGAAAAACTGTTTTTT; CDR3 protein: CSSQSAGEKLFF
clone size: NA; J gene: TRBJ1-5; V gene: TRBV2; D gene: NA; CDR3 DNA: TGTGCCAGCAGTGATCGGTACGGGGCCCAGCATTTT; CDR3 protein: CASSDRYGAQHF
clone size: NA; J gene: TRBJ2-1; V gene: TRBV7-7; D gene: TRBD2; CDR3 DNA: TGTGCCAGCAGCTTAGCGCCGGGACTAGGAAACTACAATGAGCAGTTCTTC; CDR3 protein: CASSLAPGLGNYNEQFF
clone size: once; J gene: TRBJ2-7; V gene: TRBV11-3; D gene: TRBD2; CDR3 DNA: TGTGCCAGCAGCCCGGGGGGGCGCTACGAGCAGTACTTC; CDR3 protein: CASSPGGRYEQYF
clone size: NA; J gene: TRBJ2-7; V gene: TRBV6-2/TRBV6-3; D gene: NA; CDR3 DNA: TGTGCCAGCAGCCGCCAGGGCCCTGACTCCTACGAGCAGTACTTC; CDR3 protein: CASSRQGPDSYEQYF
clone size: NA; J gene: TRBJ2-3; V gene: TRBV19; D gene: TRBD1; CDR3 DNA: TGTGCCAGTAGTAAAGACAGGGTCACAGATACGCAGTATTTT; CDR3 protein: CASSKDRVTDTQYF
clone size: NA; J gene: TRBJ2-3; V gene: TRBV19; D gene: NA; CDR3 DNA: TGTGCCAGTAGTCCCGGGGGAACAGATACGCAGTATTTT; CDR3 protein: CASSPGGTDTQYF
clone size: NA; J gene: TRBJ1-4; V gene: TRBV6-6; D gene: NA; CDR3 DNA: TGTGCCAGCAGTCTATCCGACCCCCGGCTGGGGGGAGTCGAAGAAAAACTGTTTTTT; CDR3 protein: CASSLSDPRLGGVEEKLFF
clone size: NA; J gene: TRBJ1-2; V gene: TRBV12-3/TRBV12-4; D gene: NA; CDR3 DNA: TGTGCCAGCAGTCCAGGGATGTATGGCTACACCTTC; CDR3 protein: CASSPGMYGYTF
clone size: few; J gene: TRBJ1-2; V gene: TRBV10-2; D gene: TRBD1; CDR3 DNA: TGCGCCAGCACCGAGTCGCGGACAGGAGGCGCCTATGGCTACACCTTC; CDR3 protein: CASTESRTGGAYGYTF
clone size: once; J gene: TRBJ1-4; V gene: TRBV28; D gene: TRBD1; CDR3 DNA: TGTGCCAGCAGTTTACCGGGACAGGGGGTTGAAAAACTGTTTTTT; CDR3 protein: CASSLPGQGVEKLFF
clone size: NA; J gene: TRBJ1-2; V gene: TRBV7-8; D gene: TRBD1; CDR3 DNA: TGTGCCAGCAGCTCGGACAGGGGCCAAAACTATGGCTACACCTTC; CDR3 protein: CASSSDRGQNYGYTF
clone size: NA; J gene: TRBJ2-7; V gene: TRBV11-3; D gene: TRBD2; CDR3 DNA: TGTGCCAGCAGCTCCGGGACTAGCGGGGGTTTGGAGCAGTACTTC; CDR3 protein: CASSSGTSGGLEQYF
clone size: few; J gene: TRBJ1-2; V gene: TRBV28; D gene: NA; CDR3 DNA: TGTGCCAGCACCACCGGGGGTGGTTACGGCTACACCTTC; CDR3 protein: CASTTGGGYGYTF
clone size: NA; J gene: TRBJ2-1; V gene: TRBV27; D gene: NA; CDR3 DNA: TGTGCCAGCAGTTTCCCCGGGGCGGGGACTGAGCAGTTCTTC; CDR3 protein: CASSFPGAGTEQFF
clone size: NA; J gene: TRBJ2-2; V gene: TRBV28; D gene: NA; CDR3 DNA: TGTGCCACCTCAGCGGGTACCCTAGGTGGGGGGGAGCTGTTTTTT; CDR3 protein: CATSAGTLGGGELFF
clone size: NA; J gene: TRBJ2-7; V gene: TRBV9; D gene: TRBD2; CDR3 DNA: TGTGCCAGCAGCGTAGTGTCGGGGGGACGCGAGCAGTACTTC; CDR3 protein: CASSVVSGGREQYF
clone size: NA; J gene: TRBJ1-1; V gene: TRBV6-5; D gene: NA; CDR3 DNA: TGTGCCAGCAGTTACATGGGCATATCGAACACTGAAGCTTTCTTT; CDR3 protein: CASSYMGISNTEAFF
clone size: NA; J gene: TRBJ2-7; V gene: TRBV9; D gene: TRBD1; CDR3 DNA: TGTGCCAGCAGCAAGGGACAGACTGCCTACGAGCAGTACTTC; CDR3 protein: CASSKGQTAYEQYF
clone size: NA; J gene: TRBJ2-3; V gene: TRBV6-2/TRBV6-3; D gene: NA; CDR3 DNA: TGTGCCAGCAGTTACTCGATGGCCAGCACAGATACGCAGTATTTT; CDR3 protein: CASSYSMASTDTQYF
clone size: NA; J gene: TRBJ1-2; V gene: TRBV27; D gene: NA; CDR3 DNA: TGTGCCAGCAGTTTATCGAAAGGGGCGGAAGGCTACACCTTC; CDR3 protein: CASSLSKGAEGYTF
clone size: NA; J gene: TRBJ2-1; V gene: TRBV9; D gene: NA; CDR3 DNA: TGTGCCAGCAGCGTAGCCGACAATGAGCAGTTCTTC; CDR3 protein: CASSVADNEQFF
clone size: NA; J gene: TRBJ1-3; V gene: TRBV28; D gene: TRBD1; CDR3 DNA: TGTGCCAGCAGTTTTCAGGGACAGGGAAAAACGATTCCCTACGCAAAGGGAAACACCATATATTTT; CDR3 protein: CASSFQGQGKTIPYAKGNTIYF
clone size: NA; J gene: TRBJ2-1; V gene: TRBV7-9; D gene: TRBD2; CDR3 DNA: TGTGCCAGCAGCTTAGAAGCTCTAGCGGGGGGGCCTTCCTACAATGAGCAGTTCTTC; CDR3 protein: CASSLEALAGGPSYNEQFF
clone size: once; J gene: TRBJ2-7; V gene: TRBV20-1; D gene: NA; CDR3 DNA: TGCAGTGCTATCCATTACGAGCAGTACTTC; CDR3 protein: CSAIHYEQYF
clone size: NA; J gene: TRBJ1-5; V gene: TRBV18; D gene: NA; CDR3 DNA: TGTGCCAGCTCACCAGCGAGCCAGGGGAATCAGCCCCAGCATTTT; CDR3 protein: CASSPASQGNQPQHF
clone size: once; J gene: TRBJ1-2; V gene: TRBV4-1; D gene: TRBD1; CDR3 DNA: TGCGCCAGCAGCAACCTCCTCTCCGGGACAGGGGCGGGCTACACCTTC; CDR3 protein: CASSNLLSGTGAGYTF
clone size: NA; J gene: TRBJ1-5; V gene: TRBV7-8; D gene: TRBD1; CDR3 DNA: TGTGCCAGCAGCTACTCCTCGGGACAGGTCAACACTCAGCCCCAGCATTTT; CDR3 protein: CASSYSSGQVNTQPQHF
clone size: NA; J gene: TRBJ1-2; V gene: TRBV5-1; D gene: TRBD1; CDR3 DNA: TGCGCCAGCAGCGAAAATCCGGGACAGGGATTTGGCGGCTACACCTTC; CDR3 protein: CASSENPGQGFGGYTF
clone size: NA; J gene: TRBJ2-1; V gene: TRBV7-3; D gene: NA; CDR3 DNA: TGTGCCAGCAGCTTAAGTGGGGGCGAGGGTGAATTCTTC; CDR3 protein: CASSLSGGEGEFF
clone size: NA; J gene: TRBJ1-6; V gene: TRBV9; D gene: NA; CDR3 DNA: TGTGCCAGCAGCGATGACGGGGGAATTAGGTATAATTCACCCCTCCACTTT; CDR3 protein: CASSDDGGIRYNSPLHF
clone size: NA; J gene: TRBJ2-7; V gene: TRBV5-1; D gene: NA; CDR3 DNA: TGCGCCAGCAGCTTATCGGAGGGAGCCCCCTACGAGCAGTACTTC; CDR3 protein: CASSLSEGAPYEQYF
clone size: few; J gene: TRBJ1-4; V gene: TRBV5-1; D gene: NA; CDR3 DNA: TGCGCCAGCAGCTTCGGGGGGGATAATGAAAAACTGTTTTTT; CDR3 protein: CASSFGGDNEKLFF
clone size: NA; J gene: TRBJ2-2; V gene: TRBV5-1; D gene: NA; CDR3 DNA: TGCGCCAGCAGCTTGGAGCTGGGGGCGAGCACCGGGGAGCTGTTTTTT; CDR3 protein: CASSLELGASTGELFF
clone size: NA; J gene: TRBJ2-7; V gene: TRBV6-5; D gene: NA; CDR3 DNA: TGTGCCAGCAGAGCCACGGACAGCCAATACGAGCAGTACTTC; CDR3 protein: CASRATDSQYEQYF
clone size: NA; J gene: TRBJ1-4; V gene: TRBV2; D gene: NA; CDR3 DNA: TGTGCCAGCAGTGTAGGACTTCCGCAGGAAAAACTGTTTTTT; CDR3 protein: CASSVGLPQEKLFF
clone size: once; J gene: TRBJ2-2; V gene: TRBV21-1; D gene: NA; CDR3 DNA: TGTGCCAGCAGCAAAGATATCATCGGGGATTTCGACACCGGGGAGCTGTTTTTT; CDR3 protein: CASSKDIIGDFDTGELFF
clone size: NA; J gene: TRBJ2-4; V gene: TRBV30; D gene: NA; CDR3 DNA: TGTGCCTGGAGTCCCCAAGGAGGGGTCAAAAACATTCAGTACTTC; CDR3 protein: CAWSPQGGVKNIQYF
clone size: once; J gene: TRBJ1-3; V gene: TRBV5-1; D gene: NA; CDR3 DNA: TGCGCCAGCAGCATACAGGGTCCTGGAAACACCATATATTTT; CDR3 protein: CASSIQGPGNTIYF
clone size: NA; J gene: TRBJ2-5; V gene: TRBV11-1; D gene: TRBD1; CDR3 DNA: TGTGCCAGCAGCCCCTGGACAGGGGGCATGGAGACCCAGTACTTC; CDR3 protein: CASSPWTGGMETQYF
clone size: NA; J gene: TRBJ1-2; V gene: TRBV28; D gene: NA; CDR3 DNA: TGTGCCGCCGACATGGGCGGGAAATATGGCTACACCTTC; CDR3 protein: CAADMGGKYGYTF
clone size: NA; J gene: TRBJ1-1; V gene: TRBV27; D gene: NA; CDR3 DNA: TGTGCCAGCAGTCCTGCTGGGAGGGTAAACACTGAAGCTTTCTTT; CDR3 protein: CASSPAGRVNTEAFF
clone size: NA; J gene: TRBJ1-1; V gene: TRBV6-2/TRBV6-3; D gene: NA; CDR3 DNA: TGTGCCAGCAGCCCTACAGGGCACACCTGGAACACTGAAGCTTTCTTT; CDR3 protein: CASSPTGHTWNTEAFF
clone size: NA; J gene: TRBJ1-5; V gene: TRBV2; D gene: NA; CDR3 DNA: TGTGCCAGCAGTGTCAGGGAACATCAGCCCCAGCATTTT; CDR3 protein: CASSVREHQPQHF
clone size: NA; J gene: TRBJ1-1; V gene: TRBV6-5; D gene: NA; CDR3 DNA: TGTGCCGCGCCCTTGGCGGTAGGCACTGAAGCTTTCTTT; CDR3 protein: CAAPLAVGTEAFF
clone size: NA; J gene: TRBJ1-5; V gene: TRBV7-9; D gene: NA; CDR3 DNA: TGTGCCAGCAGCCTCCGGGAAAATCAGCCCCAGCATTTT; CDR3 protein: CASSLRENQPQHF
clone size: NA; J gene: TRBJ2-1; V gene: TRBV28; D gene: NA; CDR3 DNA: TGTGCCAGCAGTTTCCCGACGGCAGGGTCAAGGTACAATGAGCAGTTCTTC; CDR3 protein: CASSFPTAGSRYNEQFF
clone size: NA; J gene: TRBJ2-3; V gene: TRBV27; D gene: TRBD2; CDR3 DNA: TGTGCCAGCAGTTTAACTAGCGGCCGCACAGATACGCAGTATTTT; CDR3 protein: CASSLTSGRTDTQYF